What follows are 17 T cell receptor beta chains derived from one specimen sequenced in a study of cytomegalovirus exposure and HLA in healthy donors. The PCR had 60 Vbeta and 13 Jbeta primers. Clones were read by immunoSEQ multiplex PCR, and TCRdb kept only the in-frame ones, dropping some. The profile shows roughly 100,000 clones, more than 75% of them singletons. Material: PBMCs. The receptors were sampled from an older woman in good health and CMV-seronegative.

This clone was seen a few times. Written as DNA, the CDR3 is TGTGCCAGCAGCCCAGACTCCGCGGGGTCGGACGAGCAGTACTTC. It codes for CASSPDSAGSDEQYF. The chain uses TRBV5-4 and TRBJ2-7; D is possibly TRBD2 (6 bases). CDR1 and CDR2 (germline): SGHNT, YYREEE (reference sequence). CDR3 length equals 15 residues. The V end lost 4 bases, the J end lost 5 bases, and 19 bases lay between the germline ends. The full variable domain, its missing parts supplied by reference TRBV5-4 and TRBJ2-7, is ETGVTQSPTHLIKTRGQQVTLRCSSQSGHNTVSWYQQALGQGPQFIFQYYREEENGRGNFPPRFSGLQFPNYSSELNVNALELDDSALYLCASSPDSAGSDEQYFGPGTRLTVT.

The chain uses TRBV6-5 and TRBJ1-1; D remains ambiguous. The CDR3 consists of 13 residues. Trimming took off 3 bases at V and 1 base at J, with 6 bases between the two ends. The germline gives CDR1 MNHEY, CDR2 SVGAGI. The CDR3 region is CASSYGRNTEAFF. The CDR3 DNA follows: TGTGCCAGCAGTTATGGGAGGAACACTGAAGCTTTCTTT.

This clone occurred once. The chain joins TRBV5-1 to TRBJ2-5; D is possibly TRBD1 (6 bases). Trimming left V 5 bases short and J 1 base short, with 9 bases between. CDR1 is SGHRS, CDR2 YFSETQ, per germline. This CDR3 is built from 13 residues. CDR3 DNA: TGCGCCAGCAGAAACAGGGTCCAAGAGACCCAGTACTTC. Amino acids: CASRNRVQETQYF. Full variable domain (rest looked up from reference TRBV5-1 and TRBJ2-5): KAGVTQTPRYLIKTRGQQVTLSCSPISGHRSVSWYQQTPGQGLQFLFEYFSETQRNKGNFPGRFSGRQFSNSRSEMNVSTLELGDSALYLCASRNRVQETQYFGPGTRLLVL.

This sequence joins TRBV15 and TRBJ1-4; maybe TRBD1 (5 bases). Germline assignment: CDR1 LNHNV and CDR2 YYDKDF (reference sequence). V gave up 0 bases and J gave up 7 bases, with 21 bases separating them. The CDR3 sequence is 18 residues long. CDR3 protein: CATSRDRTPGRAGEKLFF. The CDR3 DNA reads as TGTGCCACCAGCAGAGATAGGACCCCCGGCAGGGCCGGTGAAAAACTGTTTTTT.

This chain links TRBV19 with TRBJ2-3, with no clear D. Looked up from germline, CDR1 is LNHDA and CDR2 is SQIVND (reference sequence). The CDR3 contains 14 residues. Trimming pared 7 bases from V and 7 bases from J, leaving 18 bases between. The CDR3 DNA follows: TGTGCCAGTAAAGCACCGGAAGACAAATATACGCAGTATTTT. It yields the protein CASKAPEDKYTQYF.

The chain recombines TRBV2 with TRBJ2-7, with 7 bases that match TRBD1. V lost 6 bases, J lost 5 bases, and 10 bases stayed unmatched. Per the germline V gene, CDR1 is SNHLY and CDR2 is FYNNEI. This CDR3 comprises 14 residues. DNA for the CDR3: TGTGCCAGCAGAACCGGGACAGTGTATAACGAGCAGTACTTC. Residues: CASRTGTVYNEQYF.

The gene calls are TRBV7-2 and TRBJ2-7; tentatively, D is TRBD2 (7 bases). The length of the CDR3 is 15 residues. Trimming pared 1 base from V and 2 bases from J, leaving 12 bases between. Germline lookup yields CDR1 SGHTA and CDR2 FQGNSA. CDR3 nucleotide sequence: TGTGCCAGCAGCTTAGGCCGGGGGGCCCCCTACGAGCAGTACTTC. Translation gives CASSLGRGAPYEQYF.

The V gene is TRBV13, the J gene TRBJ2-5; D not certain. V lost 6 bases and J lost 1, with 6 bases in between. This CDR3 spans 12 amino acids. Looked up from germline, CDR1 is PRHDT and CDR2 is FYEKMQ (reference sequence). The CDR3, as DNA: TGTGCCAGCAGTCGAGTCCAAGAGACCCAGTACTTC. It codes for CASSRVQETQYF.

The chain joins TRBV5-5 to TRBJ1-2; D ambiguous. V lost 1 base and J lost 4, with 14 bases in between. Germline loops: CDR1 SGHKS, CDR2 YYEKEE (reference sequence). CDR3 size: 15 residues. CDR3 loop: CASSLRSTEPYGYTF. The CDR3 DNA reads as TGTGCCAGCAGCTTGCGGTCAACAGAACCCTATGGCTACACCTTC.

This sequence joins TRBV2 and TRBJ2-4; 8 nucleotides align to TRBD1. The germline V gene has CDR1 SNHLY and CDR2 FYNNEI. The J segment lost 5 bases and the V segment lost 7 bases, leaving 4 bases of the junction unmatched. There are 13 residues in the CDR3. For the CDR3, the DNA is TGTGCCAGCAACGGACAGGGACAAAACATTCAGTACTTC. Encoded protein: CASNGQGQNIQYF.

V usage is TRBV5-1 and J usage is TRBJ2-7; 11 bases fit TRBD2. V dropped 3 bases and J dropped 5; count of bases not matched to a gene: 4. The CDR3 has 14 amino acids. Germline assignment: CDR1 SGHRS and CDR2 YFSETQ. CDR3: CASSSLAGEHEQYF. CDR3 DNA: TGCGCCAGCAGCTCACTAGCGGGAGAGCACGAGCAGTACTTC. Drawing the rest from reference TRBV5-1 and TRBJ2-7, the complete variable domain is KAGVTQTPRYLIKTRGQQVTLSCSPISGHRSVSWYQQTPGQGLQFLFEYFSETQRNKGNFPGRFSGRQFSNSRSEMNVSTLELGDSALYLCASSSLAGEHEQYFGPGTRLTVT.

The chain recombines TRBV13 with TRBJ1-4; 7 bases are shared with TRBD1. The length of the CDR3 is 15 residues. The ends lost 1 base at V and 7 bases at J; junction bases unmatched: 6. Per germline, CDR1 PRHDT and CDR2 FYEKMQ (reference sequence). CDR3 nucleotides: TGTGCCAGCAGCTTAGAGAGGGGGCTGGTTGAAAAACTGTTTTTT. Translated, it gives CASSLERGLVEKLFF.

The rearrangement uses TRBV5-1 and TRBJ2-1; D is undetermined. The CDR3 has 12 residues. Germline V gene lookup returns CDR1 SGHRS and CDR2 YFSETQ. Between the trimmed V and J ends, which lost 2 bases and 6 bases, there was a span of 6 bases. The CDR3 loop reads CASSFSGNEQFF. In DNA, the CDR3 is TGCGCCAGCAGCTTCTCGGGCAATGAGCAGTTCTTC.

V and J are TRBV6-6 and TRBJ1-5; 8 bases are shared with TRBD1. V gave up 7 bases and J gave up 4 bases; unmatched junction bases: 9. The CDR3 contains 15 residues. The V gene's germline CDR1 is MNHNY and CDR2 SVGAGI (reference sequence). CDR3 in DNA: TGTGCCAGCACCGCGGACAGGGCTAGAAATCAGCCCCAGCATTTT. This translates into CASTADRARNQPQHF.

The chain couples TRBV29-1 to TRBJ1-5; D ambiguous. Per germline, CDR1 SQVTM and CDR2 ANQGSEA. CDR3 size: 14 residues. V was pared by 7 bases and J by 4 bases, with 17 bases between. The CDR3 sequence is CSARTGLGNQPQHF. DNA of the CDR3: TGCAGCGCTCGGACTGGACTTGGTAATCAGCCCCAGCATTTT. The full variable domain, with the rest looked up from reference TRBV29-1 and TRBJ1-5, is SAVISQKPSRDICQRGTSLTIQCQVDSQVTMMFWYRQQPGQSLTLIATANQGSEATYESGFVIDKFPISRPNLTFSTLTVSNMSPEDSSIYLCSARTGLGNQPQHFGDGTRLSIL.

V usage is TRBV7-9 and J usage is TRBJ2-5; 8 nucleotides agree with TRBD1. The CDR3 totals 19 residues. J was trimmed by 3 bases and V by 5 bases; bases with no gene match: 20. Per germline, CDR1 SEHNR and CDR2 FQNEAQ (reference sequence). The DNA of the CDR3 is TGTGCCAGCAGCCCATTTTATGGCTCCCAAGGGACAGGAAAAGAGACCCAGTACTTC. It is translated as CASSPFYGSQGTGKETQYF.

The chain employs TRBV5-4 and TRBJ2-7, with 8 bases matching TRBD2. The V gene's germline CDR1 is SGHNT and CDR2 YYREEE (reference sequence). Trimming took 2 bases from V and 5 from J; bases not matched to a gene: 6. The CDR3 spans 14 residues. DNA of the CDR3: TGTGCCAGCAGCTTTAGCGGGACCACCCACGAGCAGTACTTC. Protein sequence: CASSFSGTTHEQYF.